The TCR beta chain described here comes from a study of blood T cell repertoires in COVID-19. About the research overall: Sites in the United States, Italy and Spain provided acute and convalescent COVID-19 samples. PBMCs, B-cell-depleted T cells, or T cells provided the cDNA or gDNA that made up the material.

Some clones are missing from TCRdb's copy, which holds only in-frame ones; the method was immunoSEQ multiplex PCR. The repertoire holds more than 85,000 clones, over 85% seen once, with 4% to 5% in the top ten. Followed over time, Seattle patients had been enrolled while infection was active. V shed 2 bases and J shed 0 bases, with 7 bases lying between them. Germline V gives CDR1 LNHDA, CDR2 SQIVND (reference sequence). The CDR3 runs to 14 residues. Sequenced input: peripheral blood. This chain connects TRBV19 to TRBJ1-2; no clear D gene. The TCR comes from a human donor with COVID-19, enrolled during active disease. The donor label of this sample is uncertain. As DNA, the CDR3 is TGTGCCAGTAGTATAATCCAGACTAACTATGGCTACACCTTC. This translates into CASSIIQTNYGYTF.